The 26 T cell receptor beta chains presented below share a single source sample, sequenced in a study of T-cell memory formation after mild COVID-19 (dated by TCRdb to about 2021). Library preparation employed 5' RACE. The sequencer was an Illumina NovaSeq 6000. TCRdb itself trimmed the public reads at Q25 with fastp, ran MiXCR and retained productive beta chains. Each entry merges the rows of one CDR3 protein and shows their most common DNA and genes. This sample holds roughly 600,000 distinct CDR3 sequences; approximately 18% were observed only once. The biggest ten clones account for about 11% of the sample. Sequenced input: PBMCs or a T cell subset sorted from them (not recorded which). The receptors come from an adult woman who had mild COVID-19 (a few samples of this study predate the infection). The sample titles of this study are shuffled in the database, so cell type and time point are left out; the donor was told from shared clones.

This clonotype occurred once. The rearrangement uses TRBV6-2 or TRBV6-3 and TRBJ2-7; perhaps D is TRBD1 or TRBD2 (5 bases each). The V end was cut by 6 bases, the J end by 2 bases, with 11 bases between. Germline-derived CDR1 and CDR2 are MNHEY and SVGEGT. The CDR3 has 13 amino acids. The CDR3 DNA reads as TGTGCCAGCAGATTGAGGGGCCCCTACGAGCAGTACTTC. It is translated as CASRLRGPYEQYF.

This clonotype was picked up a small number of times. The J gene is TRBJ2-7, the V gene TRBV7-9, with D unclear. V gave up 5 bases and J gave up 3 bases, with 5 bases separating them. The CDR3 totals 11 residues. CDR1 and CDR2 from the germline V gene are SEHNR and FQNEAQ (reference sequence). The CDR3, as DNA: TGTGCCAGCAGCGAAATCTACGAGCAGTACTTC. Translated, it gives CASSEIYEQYF.

This clonotype was detected only a few times. J is TRBJ1-2 and V is TRBV6-4, with 9 bases identical to TRBD1. Losses at the gene ends were 2 bases for V and 6 bases for J; bases not matched to a gene: 7. This CDR3 has 15 residues. The V gene's germline CDR1 is MRHNA and CDR2 SNTAGT. CDR3 sequence (DNA): TGTGCCAGCAGTGACGCGACAGGGGGAAAGGATGGCTACACCTTC. Residues: CASSDATGGKDGYTF.

CDR3 sequence: CASSSLERGETQYF. The CDR3 bases are TGTGCCAGCAGCTCACTTGAGAGAGGGGAGACCCAGTACTTC. The chain combines TRBV11-3 with TRBJ2-5, with D maybe TRBD2 (5 bases). CDR3 size: 14 residues. Trimming stripped 4 bases from V and 5 bases from J, with 14 bases between. Germline values: CDR1 SGHNT, CDR2 YENEEA.

There are a few counts of this clonotype. The chain carries TRBV7-9 and TRBJ2-5; no reliable D call. The germline V gene has CDR1 SEHNR and CDR2 FQNEAQ (reference sequence). The length of the CDR3 is 13 residues. V lost 1 base and J lost 4, with 7 bases in between. The CDR3 sequence is CASSLELVETQYF. The CDR3 DNA reads as TGTGCCAGCAGCTTAGAACTTGTAGAGACCCAGTACTTC.

The chain combines TRBV3-1 with TRBJ1-1; D uncertain. This CDR3 has 14 residues. Germline V gene lookup returns CDR1 LGHDT and CDR2 YNNKEL (reference sequence). V was pared by 1 base and J by 2 bases, with 8 bases between. The CDR3 bases are TGTGCCAGCAGCCAAGTCCAGTCTAACACTGAAGCTTTCTTT. As protein: CASSQVQSNTEAFF.

This sequence joins TRBV24-1 and TRBJ2-7; weak D call: TRBD1 (5 bases). The V and J ends lost 4 bases and 0 bases respectively, with 6 bases between them. Germline CDR1 KGHDR, CDR2 SFDVKD. The CDR3 loop spans 13 amino acids. CDR3 in DNA: TGTGCCACCAGTGAGACAGACTCCTACGAGCAGTACTTC. Its translation is CATSETDSYEQYF.

There are many counts of this clonotype. The chain uses TRBV3-1 and TRBJ1-2, with D tentatively TRBD1 (6 bases). Germline CDR1 reads LGHDT; CDR2 reads YNNKEL (reference sequence). The CDR3 has 14 amino acids. V lost 1 base and J 6 bases, leaving 12 bases between the germline ends. CDR3 bases: TGTGCCAGCAGCCAAGTTGGGGGGCATAATGGCTACACCTTC. It specifies CASSQVGGHNGYTF.

The table lists this clonotype with a few counts. The chain combines TRBV20-1 with TRBJ2-7; unclear D gene. Germline CDR1 DFQATT, CDR2 SNEGSKA (reference sequence). The CDR3 extends over 14 amino acids. V dropped 0 bases and J dropped 6 bases, with 15 bases sitting between them. The CDR3 sequence: CSAREGSSAGEQYF. In nucleotides, the CDR3 is TGCAGTGCTAGAGAAGGTAGCTCCGCAGGCGAGCAGTACTTC.

J is TRBJ2-3 and V is TRBV5-1, with D uncertain. Trimming cost V 5 bases and J 5 bases, with 12 bases left between them. Germline CDR1 reads SGHRS; CDR2 reads YFSETQ. The length of the CDR3 is 13 residues. The CDR3 DNA reads as TGCGCCAGCAGTCCTGGGCCCGAAGATACGCAGTATTTT. Translation gives CASSPGPEDTQYF.

CDR3 region: CASRAGQASYNEQFF. As DNA, the CDR3 is TGCGCCAGCAGAGCTGGTCAGGCCTCCTACAATGAGCAGTTCTTC. This rearrangement joins TRBV5-1 to TRBJ2-1; no clear D. The CDR3 sequence is 15 residues long. Trimming shortened V by 5 bases and J by 0 bases, and 12 bases separated the two germline ends. Germline CDR1 is SGHRS and CDR2 is YFSETQ.

The rearrangement uses TRBV20-1 and TRBJ2-7; D gene uncertain. V lost 5 bases to trimming and J lost 0 bases, with 8 bases between them. This CDR3 is built from 12 residues. The germline CDR1 and CDR2 sequences are DFQATT and SNEGSKA (reference sequence). CDR3 sequence reads: CSALQDSYEQYF. DNA of the CDR3: TGCAGTGCTCTTCAGGACTCCTACGAGCAGTACTTC.

The chain combines TRBV4-1 with TRBJ2-7; TRBD2 matches at 9 bases. V gave up 6 bases and J gave up 3 bases; unmatched junction bases: 6. The CDR3 spans 14 residues. Germline CDR1 reads MGHRA; CDR2 reads YSYEKL. The CDR3 nucleotides are TGCGCCAGCAGAATTAGGACTAGCGACTACGAGCAGTACTTC. It codes for CASRIRTSDYEQYF.

This clonotype was seen a handful of times. The chain joins TRBV30 to TRBJ1-2, with 7 bases lining up with TRBD1. The V gene end was trimmed by 5 bases and the J gene end by 8 bases; junction bases not matched to a gene: 8. From germline, CDR1 is GTSNPN and CDR2 SVGIG (reference sequence). The CDR3 has 12 residues. The CDR3 region has the DNA TGTGCCTGGCATAGGGGGCGCGGCGGCTACACCTTC. As protein: CAWHRGRGGYTF. Together with reference TRBV30 and TRBJ1-2, the CDR3 gives the full variable domain: SQTIHQWPATLVQPVGSPLSLECTVEGTSNPNLYWYRQAAGRGLQLLFYSVGIGQISSEVPQNLSASRPQDRQFILSSKKLLLSDSGFYLCAWHRGRGGYTFGSGTRLTVV.

The rearrangement joins TRBV7-2 to TRBJ1-1; a weak D match, TRBD1 (5 bases). Germline-derived CDR1 and CDR2 are SGHTA and FQGNSA. V was pared by 1 base and J by 0 bases, with 9 bases between. The CDR3 extends over 15 amino acids. The CDR3 bases are TGTGCCAGCAGCTTAGTAGGGGCTATGAACACTGAAGCTTTCTTT. The encoded protein is CASSLVGAMNTEAFF.

The chain has TRBV5-1 and TRBJ1-5, with 9 bases identical to TRBD1. In germline, CDR1 is SGHRS, CDR2 YFSETQ. The J segment lost 3 bases and the V segment lost 4 bases, leaving 5 bases of the junction unmatched. The CDR3 totals 15 residues. The chain's CDR3 is CASSRDRVVNQPQHF. The DNA of the CDR3 is TGCGCCAGCAGCCGGGACAGGGTGGTCAATCAGCCCCAGCATTTT.

V and J are TRBV5-1 and TRBJ2-2, with a tentative D call TRBD1 (5 bases). The V and J ends lost 3 bases and 4 bases respectively, with 13 bases between them. From germline, CDR1 is SGHRS and CDR2 YFSETQ. The CDR3 runs to 15 residues. The CDR3: CASSSDSSGTGELFF. The CDR3 coding sequence is TGCGCCAGCAGCTCCGACAGTTCGGGCACCGGGGAGCTGTTTTTT.

This clonotype was counted between two and nine times. The chain employs TRBV4-2 and TRBJ2-3; possibly TRBD2 for D (6 bases). The CDR3 is 16 amino acids. Germline lookup yields CDR1 LGHNA and CDR2 YNFKEQ. The ends were cut back, 1 base at V and 2 bases at J, with 13 bases in the middle. The CDR3 spells CASSQVGRGSTDTQYF. The CDR3 DNA sequence: TGTGCCAGCAGCCAAGTTGGGCGGGGTTCCACAGATACGCAGTATTTT.

This clonotype was seen repeatedly, ten times or more. The chain recombines TRBV5-1 with TRBJ2-7; 9 nucleotides match TRBD1. Germline CDR1 reads SGHRS; CDR2 reads YFSETQ. This CDR3 spans 13 amino acids. With 4 bases clipped from V and 4 bases from J, the junction kept 3 bases outside the gene matches. As DNA, the CDR3 is TGCGCCAGCAGCGGGGGACAGGGTTACGAGCAGTACTTC. Protein sequence: CASSGGQGYEQYF. Full variable domain (remainder filled in from reference TRBV5-1 and TRBJ2-7): KAGVTQTPRYLIKTRGQQVTLSCSPISGHRSVSWYQQTPGQGLQFLFEYFSETQRNKGNFPGRFSGRQFSNSRSEMNVSTLELGDSALYLCASSGGQGYEQYFGPGTRLTVT.

The V call is TRBV6-6, the J call TRBJ2-1, with TRBD1 identical over 8 bases. With 4 bases clipped from V and 3 bases from J, the junction kept 14 bases outside the gene matches. Germline lookup yields CDR1 MNHNY and CDR2 SVGAGI (reference sequence). The CDR3 covers 18 residues. This CDR3 is CASSFSPPTGGIYNEQFF. As DNA, the CDR3 is TGTGCCAGCAGTTTTTCGCCACCTACAGGGGGAATCTACAATGAGCAGTTCTTC.

This clonotype was counted a few times. The V and J genes are TRBV24-1 and TRBJ2-1; 14 bases match TRBD2. Germline CDR1 KGHDR, CDR2 SFDVKD. Trimming took 4 bases from V and 7 from J; bases not matched to a gene: 2. The CDR3 consists of 15 residues. Here the CDR3 reads CATSDRTSGRNEQFF. CDR3 nucleotides: TGTGCCACCAGTGACAGGACTAGCGGGAGGAATGAGCAGTTCTTC.

V and J are TRBV3-1 and TRBJ2-1; 7 bases align to TRBD2. V was clipped by 4 bases and J by 11 bases; unmatched bases: 5. This CDR3 is built from 12 residues. CDR1 and CDR2 from the germline V gene are LGHDT and YNNKEL (reference sequence). The DNA of the CDR3 is TGTGCCAGCAGCCGTCTAGCGGCCAAGCAGTTCTTC. Translation gives CASSRLAAKQFF.

This clonotype appeared a few times. The chain is built from TRBV12-3 or TRBV12-4 and TRBJ1-1; D unclear. The CDR3 runs 13 residues. The ends were cut back, 3 bases at V and 8 bases at J, with 13 bases in the middle. CDR3 sequence (DNA): TGTGCCAGCAGTTTGGCGGTCCAGACCGAAGCTTTCTTT. It encodes CASSLAVQTEAFF.

The V and J genes are TRBV19 and TRBJ2-1; D is undetermined. Germline-derived CDR1 and CDR2 are LNHDA and SQIVND (reference sequence). Trimming cost V 3 bases and J 5 bases, with 8 bases left between them. The CDR3 loop spans 13 amino acids. The CDR3 bases are TGTGCCAGTAGTATTTACCAGGACAATGAGCAGTTCTTC. Protein: CASSIYQDNEQFF.

This clonotype turned up a few times. The chain combines TRBV4-3 with TRBJ2-7; TRBD1 aligns across 7 bases. The CDR3 covers 15 residues. Germline V gene data show CDR1 as LGHNA and CDR2 as YSLEER. The V and J ends lost 1 base and 3 bases, in that order; junction bases with no gene match: 6. The CDR3, as DNA: TGCGCCAGCAGCCAAGGTTGGGCAGGGGGCTACGAGCAGTACTTC. Translated, it gives CASSQGWAGGYEQYF.

V gene TRBV5-4 combines with J gene TRBJ2-1, with D possibly TRBD1 on 5 matching bases. V shed 1 base and J shed 6 bases, with 14 bases lying between them. The CDR3 covers 15 residues. The germline CDR1 and CDR2 sequences are SGHNT and YYREEE (reference sequence). CDR3 residues: CASSLSRDVGNEQFF. The CDR3 nucleotides are TGTGCCAGCAGCTTGTCCAGGGATGTGGGCAATGAGCAGTTCTTC.